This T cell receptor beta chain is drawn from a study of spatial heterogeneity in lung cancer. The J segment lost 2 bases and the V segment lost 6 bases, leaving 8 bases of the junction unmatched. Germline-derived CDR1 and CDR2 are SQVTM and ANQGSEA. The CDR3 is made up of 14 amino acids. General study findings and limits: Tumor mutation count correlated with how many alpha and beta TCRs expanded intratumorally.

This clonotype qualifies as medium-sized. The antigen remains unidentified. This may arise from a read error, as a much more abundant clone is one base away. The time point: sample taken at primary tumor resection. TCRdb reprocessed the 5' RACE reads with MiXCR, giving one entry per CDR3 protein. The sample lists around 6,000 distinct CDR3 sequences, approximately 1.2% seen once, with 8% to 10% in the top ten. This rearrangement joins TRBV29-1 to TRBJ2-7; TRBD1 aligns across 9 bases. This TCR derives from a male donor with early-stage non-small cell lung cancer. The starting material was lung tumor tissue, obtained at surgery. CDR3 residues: CSVLDRGCAYEQYF. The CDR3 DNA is TGCAGCGTGCTGGACAGGGGCTGCGCCTACGAGCAGTACTTC.